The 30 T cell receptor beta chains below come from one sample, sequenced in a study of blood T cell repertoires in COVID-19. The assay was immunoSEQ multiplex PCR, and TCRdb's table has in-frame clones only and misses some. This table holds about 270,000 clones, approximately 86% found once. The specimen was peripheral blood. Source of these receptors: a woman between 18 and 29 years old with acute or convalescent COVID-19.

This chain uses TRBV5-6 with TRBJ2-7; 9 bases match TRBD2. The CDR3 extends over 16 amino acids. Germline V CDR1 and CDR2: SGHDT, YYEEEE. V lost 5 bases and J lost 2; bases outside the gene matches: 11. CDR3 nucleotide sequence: TGTGCCAGCAGACTGGGGGGTAGCGGGAGTACCTACGAGCAGTACTTC. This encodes CASRLGGSGSTYEQYF. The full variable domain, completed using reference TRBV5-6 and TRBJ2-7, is DAGVTQSPTHLIKTRGQQVTLRCSPKSGHDTVSWYQQALGQGPQFIFQYYEEEERQRGNFPDRFSGHQFPNYSSELNVNALLLGDSALYLCASRLGGSGSTYEQYFGPGTRLTVT.

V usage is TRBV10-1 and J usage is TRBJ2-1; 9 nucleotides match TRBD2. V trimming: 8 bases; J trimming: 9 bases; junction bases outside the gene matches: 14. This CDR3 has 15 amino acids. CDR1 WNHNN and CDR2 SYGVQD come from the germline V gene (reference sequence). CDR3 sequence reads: CASGGLAGVVGEQFF. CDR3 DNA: TGCGCCAGCGGAGGCTTAGCGGGAGTTGTTGGTGAGCAGTTCTTC.

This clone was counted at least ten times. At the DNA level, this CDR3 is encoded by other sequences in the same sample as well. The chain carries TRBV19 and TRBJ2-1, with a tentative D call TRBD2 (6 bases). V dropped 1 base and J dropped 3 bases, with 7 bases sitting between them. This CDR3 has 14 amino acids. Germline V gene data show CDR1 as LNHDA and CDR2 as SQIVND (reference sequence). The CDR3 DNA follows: TGTGCCAGTAGTATAGGCGGGGACTACAATGAGCAGTTCTTC. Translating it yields CASSIGGDYNEQFF.

The CDR3 DNA reads as TGTGCCAGCCGATCGTACAGGGGTTTTCACTACGAGCAGTACTTC. Protein product: CASRSYRGFHYEQYF. The chain joins TRBV6-5 to TRBJ2-7; 7 nucleotides line up with TRBD1. With V trimmed by 8 bases and J by 3 bases, 13 bases remained unmatched. Looked up from germline, CDR1 is MNHEY and CDR2 is SVGAGI. This CDR3 has 15 residues.

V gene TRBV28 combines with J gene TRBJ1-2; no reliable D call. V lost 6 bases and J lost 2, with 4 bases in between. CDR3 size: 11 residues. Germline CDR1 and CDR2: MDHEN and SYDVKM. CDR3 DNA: TGTGCCAGCAGGCAGAACTATGGCTACACCTTC. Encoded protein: CASRQNYGYTF.

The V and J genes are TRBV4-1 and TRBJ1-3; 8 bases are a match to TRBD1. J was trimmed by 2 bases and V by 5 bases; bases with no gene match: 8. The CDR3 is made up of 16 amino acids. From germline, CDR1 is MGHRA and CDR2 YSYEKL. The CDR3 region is CASSTQDRVTGNTIYF. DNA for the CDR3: TGCGCCAGCAGCACCCAGGACAGGGTCACTGGAAACACCATATATTTT.

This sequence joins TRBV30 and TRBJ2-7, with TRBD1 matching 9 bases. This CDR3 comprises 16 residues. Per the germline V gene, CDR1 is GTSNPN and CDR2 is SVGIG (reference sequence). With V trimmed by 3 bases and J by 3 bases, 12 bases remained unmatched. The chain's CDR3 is CAWRADDGTGLYEQYF. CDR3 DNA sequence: TGTGCCTGGAGAGCAGACGATGGGACAGGGCTCTACGAGCAGTACTTC.

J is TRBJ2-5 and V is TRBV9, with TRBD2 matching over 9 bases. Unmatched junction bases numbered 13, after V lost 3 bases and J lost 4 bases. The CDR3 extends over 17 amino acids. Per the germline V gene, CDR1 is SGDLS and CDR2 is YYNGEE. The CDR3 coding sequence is TGTGCCAGCAGCGCGGGAACCGGGACTAGCCGTCGAGAGACCCAGTACTTC. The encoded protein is CASSAGTGTSRRETQYF.

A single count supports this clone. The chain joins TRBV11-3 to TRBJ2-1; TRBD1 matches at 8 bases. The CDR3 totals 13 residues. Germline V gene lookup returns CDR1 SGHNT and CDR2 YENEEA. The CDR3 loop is CAPRRTGNNEQFF. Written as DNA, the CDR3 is TGTGCGCCGCGTCGGACAGGGAACAATGAGCAGTTCTTC.

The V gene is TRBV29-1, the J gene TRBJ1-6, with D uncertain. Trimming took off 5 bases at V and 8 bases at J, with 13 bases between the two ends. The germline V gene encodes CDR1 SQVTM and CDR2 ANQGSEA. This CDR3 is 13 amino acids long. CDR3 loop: CSVLSTADSPLHF. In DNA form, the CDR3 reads TGCAGCGTTTTGTCCACGGCGGATTCACCCCTCCACTTT. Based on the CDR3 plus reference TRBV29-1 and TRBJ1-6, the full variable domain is SAVISQKPSRDICQRGTSLTIQCQVDSQVTMMFWYRQQPGQSLTLIATANQGSEATYESGFVIDKFPISRPNLTFSTLTVSNMSPEDSSIYLCSVLSTADSPLHFGNGTRLTVT.

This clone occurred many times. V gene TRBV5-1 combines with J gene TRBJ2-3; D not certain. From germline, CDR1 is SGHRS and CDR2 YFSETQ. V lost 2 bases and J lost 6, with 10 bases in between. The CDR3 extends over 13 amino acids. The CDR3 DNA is TGCGCCAGCAGCTTCCCTGGAGAGGATACGCAGTATTTT. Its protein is CASSFPGEDTQYF.

CDR3 in amino acids: CASSQDYGIAYGYTF. The CDR3 DNA reads as TGTGCCAGCAGCCAAGATTATGGTATAGCCTATGGCTACACCTTC. This chain connects TRBV4-2 to TRBJ1-2; D is unclear. This CDR3 spans 15 amino acids. Per the germline V gene, CDR1 is LGHNA and CDR2 is YNFKEQ. V lost 0 bases, J lost 4 bases, and 12 bases lay in between.

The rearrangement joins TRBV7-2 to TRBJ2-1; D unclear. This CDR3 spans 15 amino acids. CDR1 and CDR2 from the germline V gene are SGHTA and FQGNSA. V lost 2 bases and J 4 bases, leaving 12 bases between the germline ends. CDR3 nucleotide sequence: TGTGCCAGCAGCTTAAGTACGGGTTCTTACAATGAGCAGTTCTTC. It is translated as CASSLSTGSYNEQFF.

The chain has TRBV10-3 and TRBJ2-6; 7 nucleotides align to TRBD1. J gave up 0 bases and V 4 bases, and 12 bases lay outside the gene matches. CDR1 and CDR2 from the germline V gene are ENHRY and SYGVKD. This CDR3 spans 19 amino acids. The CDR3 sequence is CAISGGDRERRSGANVLTF. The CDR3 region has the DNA TGTGCCATCAGTGGGGGTGACAGGGAACGCCGCTCTGGGGCCAACGTCCTGACTTTC.

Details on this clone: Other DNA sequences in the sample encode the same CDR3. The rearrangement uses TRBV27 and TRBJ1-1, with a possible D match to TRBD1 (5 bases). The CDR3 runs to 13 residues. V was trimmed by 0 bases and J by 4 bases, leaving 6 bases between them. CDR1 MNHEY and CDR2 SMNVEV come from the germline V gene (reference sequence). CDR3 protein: CASSLSRGTEAFF. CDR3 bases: TGTGCCAGCAGTTTATCAAGGGGCACTGAAGCTTTCTTT.

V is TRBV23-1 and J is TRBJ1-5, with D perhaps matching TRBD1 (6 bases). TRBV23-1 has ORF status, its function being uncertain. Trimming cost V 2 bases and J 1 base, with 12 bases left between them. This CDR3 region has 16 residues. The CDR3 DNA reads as TGCGCCAGCAGTCAAAGGCCAGGACAGAGCAATCAGCCCCAGCATTTT. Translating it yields CASSQRPGQSNQPQHF.

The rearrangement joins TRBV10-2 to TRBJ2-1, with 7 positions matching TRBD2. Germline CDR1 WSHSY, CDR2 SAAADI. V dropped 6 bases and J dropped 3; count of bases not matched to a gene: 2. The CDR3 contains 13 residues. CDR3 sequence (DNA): TGCGCCAGCAGGGCGGGAGACTACAATGAGCAGTTCTTC. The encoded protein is CASRAGDYNEQFF.

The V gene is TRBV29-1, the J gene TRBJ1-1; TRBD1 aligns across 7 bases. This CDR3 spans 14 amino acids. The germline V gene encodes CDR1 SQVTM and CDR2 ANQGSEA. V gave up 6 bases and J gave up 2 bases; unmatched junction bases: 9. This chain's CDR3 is CSVLDRVGNTEAFF. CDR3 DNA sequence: TGCAGCGTGCTTGACAGGGTGGGTAACACTGAAGCTTTCTTT.

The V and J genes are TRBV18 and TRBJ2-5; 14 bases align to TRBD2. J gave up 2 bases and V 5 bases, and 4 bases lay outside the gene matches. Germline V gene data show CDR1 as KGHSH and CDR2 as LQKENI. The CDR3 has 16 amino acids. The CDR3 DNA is TGTGCCAGCTCATCCCGACTAGCGGGAGGGCAAGAGACCCAGTACTTC. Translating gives CASSSRLAGGQETQYF.

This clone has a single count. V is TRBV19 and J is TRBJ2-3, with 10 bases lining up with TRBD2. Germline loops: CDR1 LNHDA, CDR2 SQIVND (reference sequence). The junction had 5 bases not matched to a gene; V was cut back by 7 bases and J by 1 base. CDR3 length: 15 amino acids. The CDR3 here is CASKNLAGGTDTQYF. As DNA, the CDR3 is TGTGCCAGTAAAAATCTAGCGGGGGGCACAGATACGCAGTATTTT.

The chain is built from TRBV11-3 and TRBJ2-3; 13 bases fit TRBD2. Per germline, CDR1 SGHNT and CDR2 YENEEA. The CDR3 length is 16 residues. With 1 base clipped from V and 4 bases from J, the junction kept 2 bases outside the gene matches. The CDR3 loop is CASSLGTSGSADTQYF. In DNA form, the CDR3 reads TGTGCCAGCAGCTTAGGGACTAGCGGGAGCGCAGATACGCAGTATTTT.

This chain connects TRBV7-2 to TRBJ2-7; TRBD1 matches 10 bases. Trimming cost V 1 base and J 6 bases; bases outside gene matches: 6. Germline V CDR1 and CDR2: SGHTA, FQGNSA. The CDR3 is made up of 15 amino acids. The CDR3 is CASSLVGTGVVEQYF. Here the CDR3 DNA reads TGTGCCAGCAGCTTAGTTGGGACAGGGGTAGTCGAGCAGTACTTC.

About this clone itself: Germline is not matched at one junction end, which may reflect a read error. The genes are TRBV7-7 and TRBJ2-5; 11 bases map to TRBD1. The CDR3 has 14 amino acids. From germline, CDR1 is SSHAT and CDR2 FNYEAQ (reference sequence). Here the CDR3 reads CASSSDRGLETQYF. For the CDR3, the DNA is TGTGCTAGCAGCTCGGACAGGGGGCTAGAGACCCAGTACTTC. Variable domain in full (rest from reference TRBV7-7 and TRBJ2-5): GAGVSQSPRYKVTKRGQDVTLRCDPISSHATLYWYQQALGQGPEFLTYFNYEAQPDKSGLPSDRFSAERPEGSISTLTIQRTEQRDSAMYRCASSSDRGLETQYFGPGTRLLVL.

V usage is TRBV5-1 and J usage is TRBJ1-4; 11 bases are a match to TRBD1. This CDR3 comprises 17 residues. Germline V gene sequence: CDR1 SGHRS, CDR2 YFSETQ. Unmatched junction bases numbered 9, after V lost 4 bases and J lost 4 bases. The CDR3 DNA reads TGCGCCAGCAGCAGCGGGACAGGGGGGCCGCTTAATGAAAAACTGTTTTTT. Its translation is CASSSGTGGPLNEKLFF.

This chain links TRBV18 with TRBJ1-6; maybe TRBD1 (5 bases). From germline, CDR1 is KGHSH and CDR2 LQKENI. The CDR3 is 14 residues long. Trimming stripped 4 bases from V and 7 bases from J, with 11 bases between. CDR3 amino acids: CASSLQAQNSPLHF. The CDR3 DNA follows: TGTGCCAGCTCACTACAGGCCCAGAATTCACCCCTCCACTTT.

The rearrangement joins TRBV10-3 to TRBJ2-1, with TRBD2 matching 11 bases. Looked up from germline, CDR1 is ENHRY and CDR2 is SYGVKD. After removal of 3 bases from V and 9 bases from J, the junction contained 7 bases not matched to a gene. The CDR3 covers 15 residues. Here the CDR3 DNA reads TGTGCCATCAGTGAAGGGGCACTAGCGGGGGTTGAGCAGTTCTTC. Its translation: CAISEGALAGVEQFF.

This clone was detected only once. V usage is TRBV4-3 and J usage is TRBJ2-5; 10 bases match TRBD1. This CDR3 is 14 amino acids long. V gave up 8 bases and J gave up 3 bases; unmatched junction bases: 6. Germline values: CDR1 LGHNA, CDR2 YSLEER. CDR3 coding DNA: TGCGCCAGCCCGCCGGACAGGGGGGAAGAGACCCAGTACTTC. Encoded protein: CASPPDRGEETQYF.

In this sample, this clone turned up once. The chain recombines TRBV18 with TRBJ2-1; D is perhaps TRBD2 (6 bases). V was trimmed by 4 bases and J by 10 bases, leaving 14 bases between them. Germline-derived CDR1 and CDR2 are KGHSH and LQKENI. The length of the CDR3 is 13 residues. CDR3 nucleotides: TGTGCCAGCTCACGGGAGCGGGCTCGGGAGCAGTTCTTC. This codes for CASSRERAREQFF. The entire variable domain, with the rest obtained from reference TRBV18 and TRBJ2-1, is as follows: NAGVMQNPRHLVRRRGQEARLRCSPMKGHSHVYWYRQLPEEGLKFMVYLQKENIIDESGMPKERFSAEFPKEGPSILRIQQVVRGDSAAYFCASSRERAREQFFGPGTRLTVL.

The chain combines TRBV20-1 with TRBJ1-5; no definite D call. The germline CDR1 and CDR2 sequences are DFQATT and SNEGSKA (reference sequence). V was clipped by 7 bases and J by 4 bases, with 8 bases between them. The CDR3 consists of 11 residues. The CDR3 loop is CSGGKNQPQHF. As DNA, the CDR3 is TGCAGTGGAGGTAAAAATCAGCCCCAGCATTTT.

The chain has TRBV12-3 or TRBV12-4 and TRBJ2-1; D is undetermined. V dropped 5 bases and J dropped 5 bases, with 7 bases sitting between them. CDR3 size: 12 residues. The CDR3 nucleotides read TGTGCCAGCAGTCAAAGCCACAATGAGCAGTTCTTC. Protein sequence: CASSQSHNEQFF.